A single sample gave rise to the 14 T cell receptor beta chains below, sequenced in a study of shared clonotypes between healthy human individuals (TCRdb year 2020). Library preparation was by the immunoSEQ multiplex PCR assay. The source is immuneACCESS, and TCRdb retained only in-frame sequences with V and J called. Part of the clones is not carried over; for the studies checked, unresolved V genes explain less than half of this, and the remainder is unexplained. Within this sample are roughly 2.2 million clones, with under 95% of them counted one time only. Around 0.35% of the sample is taken by the ten largest. Material: naive CD4+ T cells from PBMCs. The sample's cell subset or site label is to be understood as: CD45RA+ positively selected. These receptors came from a man aged 18 to 30 in good health. Some clones in this sample may be carry-over from other donors' samples.

The chain carries TRBV7-2 and TRBJ1-5; D not resolved. Trimming removed 1 base at V and 2 bases at J, with 12 bases between. The CDR3 contains 16 residues. Germline CDR1 reads SGHTA; CDR2 reads FQGNSA. In DNA form, the CDR3 reads TGTGCCAGCAGCTTAGAGGAGGGCGATGGCAATCAGCCCCAGCATTTT. Translating it yields CASSLEEGDGNQPQHF.

The chain uses TRBV7-2 and TRBJ2-7; 8 bases align to TRBD2. The CDR3 loop spans 16 amino acids. From germline, CDR1 is SGHTA and CDR2 FQGNSA. V trimming: 5 bases; J trimming: 0 bases; junction bases outside the gene matches: 9. The CDR3 spells CASSNRLAHNSYEQYF. The CDR3, as DNA: TGTGCCAGCAGCAACAGACTAGCGCACAACTCCTACGAGCAGTACTTC.

This clone was observed once. Other DNA sequences in the same sample also yield this CDR3. V gene TRBV6-4 combines with J gene TRBJ2-3; unclear D gene. V shed 3 bases and J shed 4 bases, with 8 bases lying between them. CDR1 is MRHNA and CDR2 is SNTAGT in the germline V gene. The CDR3 covers 13 residues. The CDR3 sequence: CASSDRVADTQYF. For the CDR3, the DNA is TGTGCCAGCAGTGATCGTGTGGCAGATACGCAGTATTTT.

V is TRBV2 and J is TRBJ1-5, with D possibly TRBD1 on 5 matching bases. This CDR3 spans 15 amino acids. Germline lookup yields CDR1 SNHLY and CDR2 FYNNEI. With 8 bases removed from V and 7 bases from J, the gap between germline ends came to 21 bases. The DNA of the CDR3 is TGTGCCAGCGTCGATAGGACACTAGTATGGCAGCCCCAGCATTTT. This translates into CASVDRTLVWQPQHF.

The V and J genes are TRBV20-1 and TRBJ2-1; D not certain. The CDR3 has 11 residues. Trimming cost V 2 bases and J 5 bases, with 4 bases left between them. The V gene's germline CDR1 is DFQATT and CDR2 SNEGSKA (reference sequence). This chain's CDR3 is CSARSNNEQFF. In nucleotides, the CDR3 is TGCAGTGCTAGATCGAACAATGAGCAGTTCTTC.

The chain couples TRBV9 to TRBJ2-3; 8 bases are a match to TRBD2. The V gene end was trimmed by 4 bases and the J gene end by 0 bases; junction bases not matched to a gene: 4. CDR1 and CDR2 from the germline V gene are SGDLS and YYNGEE. CDR3 length equals 15 residues. CDR3 coding DNA: TGTGCCAGCAGCTACACTAGCGGCAGCACAGATACGCAGTATTTT. It specifies CASSYTSGSTDTQYF.

The rearrangement joins TRBV4-1 to TRBJ2-3, with 8 bases identical to TRBD2. Germline-derived CDR1 and CDR2 are MGHRA and YSYEKL. With 6 bases clipped from V and 6 bases from J, the junction kept 11 bases outside the gene matches. The CDR3 loop spans 15 amino acids. CDR3 loop: CASSKAGAGRDTQYF. The CDR3 nucleotides are TGCGCCAGCAGTAAAGCGGGGGCGGGAAGGGATACGCAGTATTTT.

The chain has TRBV28 and TRBJ2-7, with D perhaps TRBD1 (5 bases). CDR1 is MDHEN, CDR2 SYDVKM, per germline. With 1 base removed from V and 6 bases from J, the gap between germline ends came to 19 bases. The CDR3 contains 16 residues. CDR3: CASSLLGPVGLGEQYF. The DNA of the CDR3 is TGTGCCAGCAGTTTATTAGGCCCGGTGGGGCTCGGCGAGCAGTACTTC. The full variable domain, in which reference TRBV28 and TRBJ2-7 provide the parts outside the CDR3, is DVKVTQSSRYLVKRTGEKVFLECVQDMDHENMFWYRQDPGLGLRLIYFSYDVKMKEKGDIPEGYSVSREKKERFSLILESASTNQTSMYLCASSLLGPVGLGEQYFGPGTRLTVT.

The chain combines TRBV11-2 with TRBJ2-1; TRBD2 matches at 9 bases. The V and J ends lost 2 bases and 2 bases, in that order; junction bases with no gene match: 1. The CDR3 is 15 amino acids. Germline V gene lookup returns CDR1 SGHAT and CDR2 FQNNGV. The CDR3 region is CASSLSSGTYNEQFF. In nucleotides, the CDR3 is TGTGCCAGCAGCTTATCTAGCGGGACCTACAATGAGCAGTTCTTC.

This clone appeared a few times. The rearrangement uses TRBV10-2 and TRBJ1-2, with D unresolved. Germline CDR1 and CDR2: WSHSY and SAAADI. Deletions cut 3 bases from V and 3 bases from J, with 5 bases between. The CDR3 sequence is 12 residues long. CDR3 sequence: CASSDPYYGYTF. CDR3 coding DNA: TGCGCCAGCAGTGACCCCTACTATGGCTACACCTTC.

CDR3 in amino acids: CATTRDTYTEAFF. The CDR3 nucleotides read TGTGCCACCACGAGGGACACCTACACTGAAGCTTTCTTT. The chain recombines TRBV2 with TRBJ1-1, with D possibly TRBD1 on 6 matching bases. Germline V gene lookup returns CDR1 SNHLY and CDR2 FYNNEI. V was shortened by 10 bases and J by 3 bases, with 15 bases between the two germline ends. The CDR3 loop spans 13 amino acids.

This clone showed up just a few times. The chain joins TRBV5-8 to TRBJ2-7; D tentatively fits TRBD1 or TRBD2 (5 bases each). Germline CDR1 SGHTS, CDR2 YDEGEE. The length of the CDR3 is 14 residues. Trimming took off 0 bases at V and 10 bases at J, with 17 bases between the two ends. The CDR3 nucleotides are TGTGCCAGCAGCTTGGAGGGTGCCGGGACCCGTCAGTACTTC. Its protein product is CASSLEGAGTRQYF.

DNA for the CDR3: TGTGCCAGCAGCGTAGGTTGGGAGCGGGTAAGCTCCTACGAGCAGTACTTC. It is translated as CASSVGWERVSSYEQYF. The gene calls are TRBV9 and TRBJ2-7, with a possible D match to TRBD2 (6 bases). Germline CDR1 SGDLS, CDR2 YYNGEE. With 0 bases removed from V and 0 bases from J, the gap between germline ends came to 16 bases. There are 17 residues in the CDR3.

The rearrangement links TRBV7-3 to TRBJ2-1; 7 bases match TRBD2. The CDR3 is 14 residues long. J lost 7 bases, V lost 4 bases, and 7 bases had no gene match. From germline, CDR1 is SGHTA and CDR2 FQGTGA. The CDR3 region is CASSSGTMANEQFF. DNA for the CDR3: TGTGCCAGCAGCTCTGGGACTATGGCGAATGAGCAGTTCTTC.